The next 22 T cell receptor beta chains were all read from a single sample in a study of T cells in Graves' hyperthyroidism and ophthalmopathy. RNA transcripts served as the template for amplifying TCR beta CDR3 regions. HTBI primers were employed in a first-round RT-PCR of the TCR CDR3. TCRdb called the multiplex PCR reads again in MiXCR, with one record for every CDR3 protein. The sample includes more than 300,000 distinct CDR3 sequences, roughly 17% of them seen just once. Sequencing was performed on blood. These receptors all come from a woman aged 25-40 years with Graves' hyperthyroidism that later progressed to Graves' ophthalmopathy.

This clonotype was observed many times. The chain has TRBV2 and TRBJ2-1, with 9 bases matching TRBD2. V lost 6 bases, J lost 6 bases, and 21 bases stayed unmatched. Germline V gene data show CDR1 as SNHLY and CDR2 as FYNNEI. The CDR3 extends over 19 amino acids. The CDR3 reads CASSDTGVGTSGWGNEQFF. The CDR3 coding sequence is TGTGCCAGCAGCGATACAGGGGTTGGTACTAGCGGGTGGGGCAATGAGCAGTTCTTC. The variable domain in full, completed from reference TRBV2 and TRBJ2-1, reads EPEVTQTPSHQVTQMGQEVILRCVPISNHLYFYWYRQILGQKVEFLVSFYNNEISEKSEIFDDQFSVERPDGSNFTLKIRSTKLEDSAMYFCASSDTGVGTSGWGNEQFFGPGTRLTVL.

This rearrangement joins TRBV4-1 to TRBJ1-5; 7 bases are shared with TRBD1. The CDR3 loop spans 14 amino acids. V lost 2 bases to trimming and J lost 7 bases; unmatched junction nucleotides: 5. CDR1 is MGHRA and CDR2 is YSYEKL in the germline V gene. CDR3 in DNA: TGCGCCAGCAGCCAAATCAGGGGGAGACAGCCCCAGCATTTT. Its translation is CASSQIRGRQPQHF.

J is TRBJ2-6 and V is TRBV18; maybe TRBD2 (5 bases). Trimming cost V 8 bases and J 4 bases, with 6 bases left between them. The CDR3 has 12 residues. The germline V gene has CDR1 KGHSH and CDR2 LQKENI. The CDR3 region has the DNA TGTGCCAGCGCGGGCGGGGCCAACGTCCTGACTTTC. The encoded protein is CASAGGANVLTF. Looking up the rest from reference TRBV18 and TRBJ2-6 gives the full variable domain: NAGVMQNPRHLVRRRGQEARLRCSPMKGHSHVYWYRQLPEEGLKFMVYLQKENIIDESGMPKERFSAEFPKEGPSILRIQQVVRGDSAAYFCASAGGANVLTFGAGSRLTVL.

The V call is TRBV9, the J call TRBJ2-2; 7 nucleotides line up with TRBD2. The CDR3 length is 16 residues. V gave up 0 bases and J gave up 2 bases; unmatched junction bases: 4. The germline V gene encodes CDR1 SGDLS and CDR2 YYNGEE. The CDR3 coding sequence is TGTGCCAGCAGCGTAGGGTTAGCGGGTAACACCGGGGAGCTGTTTTTT. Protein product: CASSVGLAGNTGELFF.

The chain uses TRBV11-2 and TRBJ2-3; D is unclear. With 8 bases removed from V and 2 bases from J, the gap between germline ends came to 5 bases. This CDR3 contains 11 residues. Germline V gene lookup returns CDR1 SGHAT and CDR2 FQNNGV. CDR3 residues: CASGVTDTQYF. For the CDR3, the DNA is TGTGCCAGCGGCGTCACAGATACGCAGTATTTT.

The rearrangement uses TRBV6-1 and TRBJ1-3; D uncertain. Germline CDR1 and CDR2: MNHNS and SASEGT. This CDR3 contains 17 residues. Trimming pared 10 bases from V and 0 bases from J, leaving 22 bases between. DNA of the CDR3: TGTGCCACCTCGAGGTATCGGGGTCAAAGCTCTGGAAACACCATATATTTT. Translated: CATSRYRGQSSGNTIYF.

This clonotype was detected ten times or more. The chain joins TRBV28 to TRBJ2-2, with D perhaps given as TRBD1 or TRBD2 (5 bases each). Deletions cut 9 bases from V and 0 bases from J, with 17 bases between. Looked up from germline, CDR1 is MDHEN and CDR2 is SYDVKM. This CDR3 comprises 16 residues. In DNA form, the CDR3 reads TGTGCCAGTTCCCGGGGCGCTAGATCGAACACCGGGGAGCTGTTTTTT. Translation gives CASSRGARSNTGELFF.

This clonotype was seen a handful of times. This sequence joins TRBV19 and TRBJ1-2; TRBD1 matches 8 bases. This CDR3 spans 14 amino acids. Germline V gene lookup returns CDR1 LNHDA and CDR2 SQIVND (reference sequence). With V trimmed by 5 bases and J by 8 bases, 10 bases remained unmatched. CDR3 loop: CASSYGQGGWGYTF. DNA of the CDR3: TGTGCCAGTAGTTACGGACAGGGAGGATGGGGCTACACCTTC.

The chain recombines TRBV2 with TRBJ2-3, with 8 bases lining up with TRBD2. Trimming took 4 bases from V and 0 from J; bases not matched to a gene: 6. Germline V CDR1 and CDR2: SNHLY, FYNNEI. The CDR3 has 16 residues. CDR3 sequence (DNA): TGTGCCAGCAGTGGGCCGAGCGGGAGTAGCACAGATACGCAGTATTTT. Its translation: CASSGPSGSSTDTQYF. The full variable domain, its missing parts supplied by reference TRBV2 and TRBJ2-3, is EPEVTQTPSHQVTQMGQEVILRCVPISNHLYFYWYRQILGQKVEFLVSFYNNEISEKSEIFDDQFSVERPDGSNFTLKIRSTKLEDSAMYFCASSGPSGSSTDTQYFGPGTRLTVL.

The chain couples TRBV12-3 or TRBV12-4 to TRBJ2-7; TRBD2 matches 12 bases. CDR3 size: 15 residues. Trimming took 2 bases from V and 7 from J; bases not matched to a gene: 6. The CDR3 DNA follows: TGTGCCAGCAGTTTACGGACTAGCGGGATAGGGGAGCAGTACTTC. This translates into CASSLRTSGIGEQYF.

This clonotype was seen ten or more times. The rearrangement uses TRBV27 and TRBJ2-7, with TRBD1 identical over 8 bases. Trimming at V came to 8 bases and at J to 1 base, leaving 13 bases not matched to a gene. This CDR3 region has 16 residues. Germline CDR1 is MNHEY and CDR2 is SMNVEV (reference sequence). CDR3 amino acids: CASGRGQGAISYEQYF. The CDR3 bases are TGTGCCAGCGGAAGGGGTCAGGGGGCTATATCCTACGAGCAGTACTTC.

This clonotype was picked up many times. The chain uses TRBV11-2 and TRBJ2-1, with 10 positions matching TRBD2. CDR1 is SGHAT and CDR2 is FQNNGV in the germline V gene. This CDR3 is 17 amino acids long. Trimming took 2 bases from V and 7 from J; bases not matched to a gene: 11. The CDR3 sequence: CASSLSGLAGESNEQFF. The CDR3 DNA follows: TGTGCCAGCAGCTTATCAGGGCTAGCGGGAGAATCTAATGAGCAGTTCTTC.

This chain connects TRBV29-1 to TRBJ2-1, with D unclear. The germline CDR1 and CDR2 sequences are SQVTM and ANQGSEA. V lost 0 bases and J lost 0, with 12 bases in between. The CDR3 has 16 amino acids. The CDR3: CSVEDGRGSSYNEQFF. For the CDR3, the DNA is TGCAGCGTTGAAGACGGACGCGGAAGCTCCTACAATGAGCAGTTCTTC.

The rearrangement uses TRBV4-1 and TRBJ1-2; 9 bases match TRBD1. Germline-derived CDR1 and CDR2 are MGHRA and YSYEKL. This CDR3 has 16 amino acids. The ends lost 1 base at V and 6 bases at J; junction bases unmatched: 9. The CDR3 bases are TGCGCCAGCAGCCAAGGCCCCCCGGGACAGGGCCATGGCTACACCTTC. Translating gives CASSQGPPGQGHGYTF.

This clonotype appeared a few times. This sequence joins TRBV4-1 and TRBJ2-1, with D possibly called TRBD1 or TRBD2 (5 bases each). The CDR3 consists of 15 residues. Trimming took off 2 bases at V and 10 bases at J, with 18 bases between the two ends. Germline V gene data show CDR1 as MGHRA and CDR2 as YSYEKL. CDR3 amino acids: CASSQTGRGVLEQFF. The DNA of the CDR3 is TGCGCCAGCAGCCAAACGGGACGCGGCGTTTTAGAGCAGTTCTTC.

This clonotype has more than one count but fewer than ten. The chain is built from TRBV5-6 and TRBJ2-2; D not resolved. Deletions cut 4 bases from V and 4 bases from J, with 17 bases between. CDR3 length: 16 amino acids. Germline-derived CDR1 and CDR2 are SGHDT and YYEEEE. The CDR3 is CASSRDGEMGTGELFF. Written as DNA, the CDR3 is TGTGCCAGCAGCCGCGATGGGGAAATGGGCACCGGGGAGCTGTTTTTT.

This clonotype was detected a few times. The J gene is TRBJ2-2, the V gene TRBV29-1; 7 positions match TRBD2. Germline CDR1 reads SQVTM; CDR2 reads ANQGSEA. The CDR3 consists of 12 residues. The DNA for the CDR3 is TGCATAGGGGAGGGTGACACCGGGGAGCTGTTTTTT. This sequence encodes CIGEGDTGELFF.

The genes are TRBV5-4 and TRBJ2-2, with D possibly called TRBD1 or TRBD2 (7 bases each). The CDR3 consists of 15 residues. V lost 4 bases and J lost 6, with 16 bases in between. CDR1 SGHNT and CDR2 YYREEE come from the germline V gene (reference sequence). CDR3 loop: CASSRQGGVPGELFF. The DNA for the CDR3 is TGTGCCAGCAGCAGACAGGGAGGGGTACCCGGGGAGCTGTTTTTT.

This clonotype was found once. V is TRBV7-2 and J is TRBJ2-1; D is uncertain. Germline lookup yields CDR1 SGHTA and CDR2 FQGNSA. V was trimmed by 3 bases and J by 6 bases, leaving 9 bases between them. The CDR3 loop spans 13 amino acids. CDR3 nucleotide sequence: TGTGCCAGCAGCTTCTACAGAAGCAATGAGCAGTTCTTC. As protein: CASSFYRSNEQFF.

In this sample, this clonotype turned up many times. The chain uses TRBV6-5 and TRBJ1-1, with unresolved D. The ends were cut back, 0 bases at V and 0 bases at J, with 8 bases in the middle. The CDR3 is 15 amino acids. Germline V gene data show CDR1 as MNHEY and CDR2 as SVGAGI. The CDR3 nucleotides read TGTGCCAGCAGTTACTCTGCAGCTTTGAACACTGAAGCTTTCTTT. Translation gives CASSYSAALNTEAFF.

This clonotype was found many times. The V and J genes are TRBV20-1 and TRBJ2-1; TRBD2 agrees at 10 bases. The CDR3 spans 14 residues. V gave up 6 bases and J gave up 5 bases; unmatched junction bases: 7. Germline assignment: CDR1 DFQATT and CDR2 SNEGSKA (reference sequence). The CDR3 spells CSAPTSGTNNEQFF. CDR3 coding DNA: TGCAGTGCACCTACTAGCGGGACTAACAATGAGCAGTTCTTC.

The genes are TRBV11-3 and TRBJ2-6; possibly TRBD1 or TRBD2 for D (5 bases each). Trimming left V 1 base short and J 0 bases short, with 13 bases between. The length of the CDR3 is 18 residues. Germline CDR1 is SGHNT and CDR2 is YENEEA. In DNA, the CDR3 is TGTGCCAGCAGCTTAGTTCTAGGGACGGGCTCTGGGGCCAACGTCCTGACTTTC. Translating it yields CASSLVLGTGSGANVLTF.